Below, 14 T cell receptor beta chains from the same sample are listed, as sequenced in a study of radiotherapy plus CTLA-4 blockade in lung cancer. Method: immunoSEQ multiplex PCR; TCRdb's copy keeps in-frame clones and lacks some. There are roughly 90,000 clones in the sample; roughly 78% occur only once, and about 14% lies in the top ten. The specimen was peripheral blood, collected from a patient treated with radiotherapy plus ipilimumab. Every receptor here comes from a human donor with non-small cell lung cancer that progressed on radiotherapy plus ipilimumab.

This sequence joins TRBV5-1 and TRBJ2-3; D call uncertain. Trimming removed 0 bases at V and 0 bases at J, with 11 bases between. Germline V gene sequence: CDR1 SGHRS, CDR2 YFSETQ. CDR3 length equals 16 residues. The DNA of the CDR3 is TGCGCCAGCAGCTTGGACAGAGCTTCTAGCACAGATACGCAGTATTTT. This codes for CASSLDRASSTDTQYF.

This clone was recorded a few times. V is TRBV27 and J is TRBJ1-1; D is possibly TRBD1 (5 bases). The CDR3 contains 15 residues. CDR1 is MNHEY, CDR2 SMNVEV, per germline (reference sequence). Deletions cut 0 bases from V and 8 bases from J, with 16 bases between. Here the CDR3 DNA reads TGTGCCAGCAGTTTATCTGGGGCGGGCCTGGGGGAAGCTTTCTTT. This codes for CASSLSGAGLGEAFF.

This chain connects TRBV7-3 to TRBJ2-5; the D gene is possibly TRBD1 (6 bases). CDR1 is SGHTA and CDR2 is FQGTGA in the germline V gene. CDR3 length equals 14 residues. The V gene lost 1 base and the J gene lost 5 bases, with 11 bases spanning the gap. The CDR3: CASSLSGQGETQYF. The CDR3 bases are TGTGCCAGCAGCTTAAGCGGGCAGGGGGAGACCCAGTACTTC.

The chain recombines TRBV28 with TRBJ2-1; D gene unclear. Germline V gene data show CDR1 as MDHEN and CDR2 as SYDVKM. CDR3 length equals 13 residues. V was shortened by 2 bases and J by 3 bases, with 5 bases between the two germline ends. The CDR3 spells CASSLGSYNEQFF. In nucleotides, the CDR3 is TGTGCCAGCAGTTTAGGCAGCTACAATGAGCAGTTCTTC.

The rearrangement joins TRBV7-8 to TRBJ2-1, with D perhaps matching TRBD1 (6 bases). The V end was cut by 6 bases, the J end by 4 bases, with 13 bases between. Germline assignment: CDR1 SGHVS and CDR2 FQNEAQ. The CDR3 is made up of 14 amino acids. The CDR3 DNA follows: TGTGCCAGCAGACACCGGGACAAGTACAATGAGCAGTTCTTC. It encodes CASRHRDKYNEQFF.

The chain carries TRBV5-1 and TRBJ2-2; D is ambiguous. The CDR3 covers 14 residues. Trimming took 4 bases from V and 6 from J, leaving 13 bases between them. The germline V gene encodes CDR1 SGHRS and CDR2 YFSETQ. The CDR3: CASSSGEPAGELFF. DNA for the CDR3: TGCGCCAGCAGCAGTGGGGAACCGGCCGGGGAGCTGTTTTTT. The complete variable domain, with remaining parts taken from reference TRBV5-1 and TRBJ2-2, reads KAGVTQTPRYLIKTRGQQVTLSCSPISGHRSVSWYQQTPGQGLQFLFEYFSETQRNKGNFPGRFSGRQFSNSRSEMNVSTLELGDSALYLCASSSGEPAGELFFGEGSRLTVL.

This chain uses TRBV15 with TRBJ1-4; D not resolved. Germline values: CDR1 LNHNV, CDR2 YYDKDF (reference sequence). The CDR3 is 14 amino acids. Trimming removed 2 bases at V and 6 bases at J, with 10 bases between. The CDR3 coding sequence is TGTGCCACCAGCAGATCCGTAGGTTATGAAAAACTGTTTTTT. This encodes CATSRSVGYEKLFF. The complete variable domain, with remaining parts taken from reference TRBV15 and TRBJ1-4, reads DAMVIQNPRYQVTQFGKPVTLSCSQTLNHNVMYWYQQKSSQAPKLLFHYYDKDFNNEADTPDNFQSRRPNTSFCFLDIRSPGLGDTAMYLCATSRSVGYEKLFFGSGTQLSVL.

This clone was seen once. The chain couples TRBV5-6 to TRBJ2-6, with unresolved D. This CDR3 spans 15 amino acids. Per the germline V gene, CDR1 is SGHDT and CDR2 is YYEEEE. Trimming took off 3 bases at V and 1 base at J, with 8 bases between the two ends. CDR3 sequence reads: CASSYGRSGANVLTF. CDR3 bases: TGTGCCAGCAGCTACGGAAGGTCTGGGGCCAACGTCCTGACTTTC.

The chain recombines TRBV27 with TRBJ2-4; TRBD2 agrees at 8 bases. V lost 2 bases and J lost 1; bases outside the gene matches: 1. This CDR3 is built from 15 residues. Germline assignment: CDR1 MNHEY and CDR2 SMNVEV (reference sequence). The CDR3 spells CASSLGGGAKNIQYF. The DNA of the CDR3 is TGTGCCAGCAGTTTAGGCGGGGGGGCCAAAAACATTCAGTACTTC.

The chain couples TRBV6-6 to TRBJ1-2; weak D call: TRBD1 (5 bases). Germline V gene lookup returns CDR1 MNHNY and CDR2 SVGAGI (reference sequence). The CDR3 is 14 amino acids. The V end was cut by 2 bases, the J end by 2 bases, with 9 bases between. CDR3 loop: CASSYGAANYGYTF. The CDR3 DNA follows: TGTGCCAGCAGTTACGGGGCGGCCAACTATGGCTACACCTTC.

The rearrangement joins TRBV19 to TRBJ1-5; the match to TRBD1 covers 7 bases. The germline gives CDR1 LNHDA, CDR2 SQIVND (reference sequence). The CDR3 runs 13 residues. J was trimmed by 3 bases and V by 7 bases; bases with no gene match: 3. In DNA, the CDR3 is TGTGCCAGTAACAGGGGCAACAATCAGCCCCAGCATTTT. The encoded protein is CASNRGNNQPQHF.

The chain uses TRBV5-6 and TRBJ2-7; D not resolved. This CDR3 is 13 amino acids long. The germline V gene has CDR1 SGHDT and CDR2 YYEEEE. The germline V and J ends were trimmed by 7 bases and 4 bases, with 15 bases remaining between them. CDR3 sequence (DNA): TGTGCCAGCGGCCCCCGGACGGGTTACGAGCAGTACTTC. This encodes CASGPRTGYEQYF. The full variable domain, with the rest looked up from reference TRBV5-6 and TRBJ2-7, is DAGVTQSPTHLIKTRGQQVTLRCSPKSGHDTVSWYQQALGQGPQFIFQYYEEEERQRGNFPDRFSGHQFPNYSSELNVNALLLGDSALYLCASGPRTGYEQYFGPGTRLTVT.

This rearrangement joins TRBV5-1 to TRBJ1-2; 8 nucleotides line up with TRBD1. This CDR3 region has 17 residues. Germline V gene data show CDR1 as SGHRS and CDR2 as YFSETQ. V shed 0 bases, J shed 3 bases, and the junction held 10 bases outside the gene matches. In DNA form, the CDR3 reads TGCGCCAGCAGCTTGGCGTATCCAGGGGGCGAGGACTATGGCTACACCTTC. It yields the protein CASSLAYPGGEDYGYTF.

The chain employs TRBV2 and TRBJ2-7; no firm D call. The CDR3 extends over 15 amino acids. The V gene's germline CDR1 is SNHLY and CDR2 FYNNEI. V was clipped by 6 bases and J by 1 base, with 16 bases between them. The CDR3 reads CASRATLDTSYEQYF. The CDR3 DNA is TGTGCCAGCAGGGCGACCCTTGATACGTCCTACGAGCAGTACTTC. The full variable domain, in which reference TRBV2 and TRBJ2-7 provide the parts outside the CDR3, is EPEVTQTPSHQVTQMGQEVILRCVPISNHLYFYWYRQILGQKVEFLVSFYNNEISEKSEIFDDQFSVERPDGSNFTLKIRSTKLEDSAMYFCASRATLDTSYEQYFGPGTRLTVT.